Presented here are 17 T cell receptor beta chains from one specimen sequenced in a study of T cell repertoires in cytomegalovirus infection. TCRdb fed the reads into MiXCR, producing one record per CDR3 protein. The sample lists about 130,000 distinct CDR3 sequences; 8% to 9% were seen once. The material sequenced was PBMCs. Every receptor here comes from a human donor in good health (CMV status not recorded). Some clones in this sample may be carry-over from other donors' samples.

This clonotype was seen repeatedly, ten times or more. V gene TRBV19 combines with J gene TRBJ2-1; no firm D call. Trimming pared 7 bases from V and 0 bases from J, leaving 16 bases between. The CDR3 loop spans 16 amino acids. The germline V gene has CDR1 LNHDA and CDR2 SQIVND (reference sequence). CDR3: CASIGNRHISYNEQFF. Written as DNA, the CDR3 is TGTGCCAGTATCGGAAATCGGCACATCTCCTACAATGAGCAGTTCTTC.

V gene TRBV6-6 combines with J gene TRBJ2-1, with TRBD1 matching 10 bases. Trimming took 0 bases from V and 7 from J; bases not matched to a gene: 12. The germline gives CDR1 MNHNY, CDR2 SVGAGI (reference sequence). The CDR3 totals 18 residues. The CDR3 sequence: CASSYSIRDRGGKNEQFF. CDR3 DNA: TGTGCCAGCAGTTACTCGATCCGGGACAGGGGTGGGAAGAATGAGCAGTTCTTC.

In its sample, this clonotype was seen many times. CDR3 sequence reads: CASSTEALNTGELFF. CDR3 in DNA: TGTGCCAGCAGCACCGAAGCACTTAACACCGGGGAGCTGTTTTTT. The gene calls are TRBV7-7 and TRBJ2-2; D is ambiguous. Trimming pared 5 bases from V and 2 bases from J, leaving 12 bases between. The CDR3 has 15 amino acids. Germline-derived CDR1 and CDR2 are SSHAT and FNYEAQ (reference sequence).

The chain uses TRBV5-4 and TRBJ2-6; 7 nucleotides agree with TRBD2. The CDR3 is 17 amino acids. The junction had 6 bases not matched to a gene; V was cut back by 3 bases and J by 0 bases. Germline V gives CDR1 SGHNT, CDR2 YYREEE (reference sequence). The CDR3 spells CASSWGGGSSGANVLTF. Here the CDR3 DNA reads TGTGCCAGCAGCTGGGGGGGGGGGAGCTCTGGGGCCAACGTCCTGACTTTC.

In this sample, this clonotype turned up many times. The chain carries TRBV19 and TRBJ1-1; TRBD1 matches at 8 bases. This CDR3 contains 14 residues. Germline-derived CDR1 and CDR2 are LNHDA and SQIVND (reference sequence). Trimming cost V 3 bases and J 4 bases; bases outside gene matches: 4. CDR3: CASSMTGARTEAFF. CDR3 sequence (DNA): TGTGCCAGTAGTATGACAGGGGCGCGCACTGAAGCTTTCTTT.

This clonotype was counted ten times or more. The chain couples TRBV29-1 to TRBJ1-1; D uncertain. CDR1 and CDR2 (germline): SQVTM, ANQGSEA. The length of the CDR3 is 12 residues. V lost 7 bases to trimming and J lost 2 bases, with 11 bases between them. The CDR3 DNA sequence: TGCAGCGCCCGGCGGGGTAACACTGAAGCTTTCTTT. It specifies CSARRGNTEAFF.

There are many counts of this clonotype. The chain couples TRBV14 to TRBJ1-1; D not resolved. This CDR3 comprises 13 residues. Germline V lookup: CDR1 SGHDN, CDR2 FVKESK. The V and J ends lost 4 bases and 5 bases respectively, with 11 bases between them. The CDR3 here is CASSLHLATEAFF. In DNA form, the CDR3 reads TGTGCCAGCAGCCTCCACCTCGCTACTGAAGCTTTCTTT.

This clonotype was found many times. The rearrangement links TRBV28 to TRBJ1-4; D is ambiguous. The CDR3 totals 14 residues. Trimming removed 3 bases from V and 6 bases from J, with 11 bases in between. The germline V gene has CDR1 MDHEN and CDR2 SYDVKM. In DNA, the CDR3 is TGTGCCAGCAGTTTGGGAGGGTTGGATGAAAAACTGTTTTTT. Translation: CASSLGGLDEKLFF. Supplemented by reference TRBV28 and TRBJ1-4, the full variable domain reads DVKVTQSSRYLVKRTGEKVFLECVQDMDHENMFWYRQDPGLGLRLIYFSYDVKMKEKGDIPEGYSVSREKKERFSLILESASTNQTSMYLCASSLGGLDEKLFFGSGTQLSVL.

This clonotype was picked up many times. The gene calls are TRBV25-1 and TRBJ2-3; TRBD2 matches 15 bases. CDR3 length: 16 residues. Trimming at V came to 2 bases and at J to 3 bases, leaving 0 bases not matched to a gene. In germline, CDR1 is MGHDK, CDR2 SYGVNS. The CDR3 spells CASSEGTSGGTDTQYF. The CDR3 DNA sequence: TGTGCCAGCAGTGAAGGGACTAGCGGGGGGACAGATACGCAGTATTTT.

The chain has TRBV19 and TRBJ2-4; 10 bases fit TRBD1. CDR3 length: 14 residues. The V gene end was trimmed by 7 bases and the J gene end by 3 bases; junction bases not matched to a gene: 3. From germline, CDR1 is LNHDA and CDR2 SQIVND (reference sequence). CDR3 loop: CASTGTGDKNIQYF. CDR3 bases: TGTGCCAGTACTGGGACAGGGGACAAAAACATTCAGTACTTC.

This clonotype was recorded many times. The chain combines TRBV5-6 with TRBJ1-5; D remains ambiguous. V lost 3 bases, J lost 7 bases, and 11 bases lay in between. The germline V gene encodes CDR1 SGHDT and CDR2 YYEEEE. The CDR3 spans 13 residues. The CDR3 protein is CASSSIAGQPQHF. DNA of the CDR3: TGTGCCAGCAGCTCTATAGCTGGGCAGCCCCAGCATTTT. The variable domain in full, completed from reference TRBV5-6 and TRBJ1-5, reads DAGVTQSPTHLIKTRGQQVTLRCSPKSGHDTVSWYQQALGQGPQFIFQYYEEEERQRGNFPDRFSGHQFPNYSSELNVNALLLGDSALYLCASSSIAGQPQHFGDGTRLSIL.

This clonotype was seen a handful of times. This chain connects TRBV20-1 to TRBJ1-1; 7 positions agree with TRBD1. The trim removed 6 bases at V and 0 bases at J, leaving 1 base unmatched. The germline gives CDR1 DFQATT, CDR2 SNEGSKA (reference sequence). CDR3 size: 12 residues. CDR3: CSAGQMNTEAFF. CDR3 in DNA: TGCAGTGCGGGACAGATGAACACTGAAGCTTTCTTT.

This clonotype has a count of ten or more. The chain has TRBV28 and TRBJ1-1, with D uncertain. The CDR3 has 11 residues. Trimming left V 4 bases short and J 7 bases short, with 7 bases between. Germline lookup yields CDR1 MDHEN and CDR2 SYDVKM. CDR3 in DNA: TGTGCCAGCAGTTCTTACATTGAAGCTTTCTTT. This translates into CASSSYIEAFF.

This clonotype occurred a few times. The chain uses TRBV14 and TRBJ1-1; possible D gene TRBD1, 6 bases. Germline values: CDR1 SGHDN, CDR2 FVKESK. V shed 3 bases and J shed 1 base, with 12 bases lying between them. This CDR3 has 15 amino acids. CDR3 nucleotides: TGTGCCAGCAGCCAGGCTACAGGGTGGAACACTGAAGCTTTCTTT. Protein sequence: CASSQATGWNTEAFF.

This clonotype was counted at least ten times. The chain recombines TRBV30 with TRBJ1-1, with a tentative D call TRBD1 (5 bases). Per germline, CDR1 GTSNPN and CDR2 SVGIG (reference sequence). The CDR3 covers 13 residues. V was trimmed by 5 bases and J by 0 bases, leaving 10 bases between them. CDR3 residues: CAWRKTVNTEAFF. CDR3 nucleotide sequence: TGTGCCTGGCGGAAGACAGTGAACACTGAAGCTTTCTTT.

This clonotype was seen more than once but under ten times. The CDR3 region is CASSLPAGGAGETQYF. The CDR3 DNA follows: TGCGCCAGCAGCTTGCCGGCGGGGGGGGCAGGAGAGACCCAGTACTTC. The gene calls are TRBV5-1 and TRBJ2-5, with 9 bases identical to TRBD2. Germline V lookup: CDR1 SGHRS, CDR2 YFSETQ. J was trimmed by 4 bases and V by 1 base; bases with no gene match: 8. CDR3 length: 16 amino acids.

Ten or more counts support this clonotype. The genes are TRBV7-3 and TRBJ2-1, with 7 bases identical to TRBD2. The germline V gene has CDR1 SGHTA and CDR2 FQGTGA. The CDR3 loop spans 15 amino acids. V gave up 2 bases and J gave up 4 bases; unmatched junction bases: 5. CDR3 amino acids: CASSLAPRGYNEQFF. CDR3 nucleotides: TGTGCCAGCAGCTTAGCCCCGCGGGGGTACAATGAGCAGTTCTTC.